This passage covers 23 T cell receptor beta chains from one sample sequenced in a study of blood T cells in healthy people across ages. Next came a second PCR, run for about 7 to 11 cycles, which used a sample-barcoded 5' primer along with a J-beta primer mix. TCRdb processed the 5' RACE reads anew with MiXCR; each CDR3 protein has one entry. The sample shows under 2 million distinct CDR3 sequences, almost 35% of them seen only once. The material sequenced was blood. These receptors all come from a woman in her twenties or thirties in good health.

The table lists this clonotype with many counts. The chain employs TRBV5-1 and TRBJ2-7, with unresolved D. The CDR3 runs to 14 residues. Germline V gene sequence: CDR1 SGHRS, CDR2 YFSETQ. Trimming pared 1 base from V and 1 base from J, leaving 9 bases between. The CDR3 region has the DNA TGCGCCAGCAGCTTGCAAAGTTCGTCCTACGAGCAGTACTTC. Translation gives CASSLQSSSYEQYF.

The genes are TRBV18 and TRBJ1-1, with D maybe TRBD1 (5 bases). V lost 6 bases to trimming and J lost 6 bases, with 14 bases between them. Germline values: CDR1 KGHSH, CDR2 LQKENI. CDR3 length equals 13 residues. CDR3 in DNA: TGTGCCAGCTCCCCGCGGGGGGAGGCTGAAGCTTTCTTT. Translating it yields CASSPRGEAEAFF.

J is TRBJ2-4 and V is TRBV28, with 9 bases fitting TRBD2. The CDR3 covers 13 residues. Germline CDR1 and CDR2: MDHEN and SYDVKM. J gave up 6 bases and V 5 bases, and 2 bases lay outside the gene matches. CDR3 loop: CASSQTSGNIQYF. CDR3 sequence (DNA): TGTGCCAGCAGTCAGACTAGCGGAAACATTCAGTACTTC.

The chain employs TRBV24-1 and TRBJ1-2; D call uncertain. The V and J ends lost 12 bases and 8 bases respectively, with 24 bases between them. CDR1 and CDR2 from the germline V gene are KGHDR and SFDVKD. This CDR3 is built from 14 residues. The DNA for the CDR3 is TGTGCCCCATCCGAGGACGGGCCAACGGAGGGCTACACCTTC. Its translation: CAPSEDGPTEGYTF.

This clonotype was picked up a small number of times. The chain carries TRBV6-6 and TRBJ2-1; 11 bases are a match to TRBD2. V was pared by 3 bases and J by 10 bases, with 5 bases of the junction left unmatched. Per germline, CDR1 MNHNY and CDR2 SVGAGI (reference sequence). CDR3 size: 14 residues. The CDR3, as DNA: TGTGCCAGCAGTTATCTAGCGGGAGGAAAGGAGCAGTTCTTC. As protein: CASSYLAGGKEQFF.

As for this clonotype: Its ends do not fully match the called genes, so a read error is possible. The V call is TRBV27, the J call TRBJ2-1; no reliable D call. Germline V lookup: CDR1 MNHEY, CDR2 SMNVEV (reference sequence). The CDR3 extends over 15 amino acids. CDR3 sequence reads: CAGSLSTEGYNEQFF. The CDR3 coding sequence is TGTGCCGGCAGTTTATCGACGGAAGGCTACAATGAGCAGTTCTTC.

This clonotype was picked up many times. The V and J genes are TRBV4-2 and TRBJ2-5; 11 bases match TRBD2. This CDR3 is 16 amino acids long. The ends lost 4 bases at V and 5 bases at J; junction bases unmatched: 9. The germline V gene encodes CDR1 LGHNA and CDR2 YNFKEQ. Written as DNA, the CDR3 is TGTGCCAGCAGCCGAGACCTAGCGGGAGGATCGGAGACCCAGTACTTC. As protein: CASSRDLAGGSETQYF.

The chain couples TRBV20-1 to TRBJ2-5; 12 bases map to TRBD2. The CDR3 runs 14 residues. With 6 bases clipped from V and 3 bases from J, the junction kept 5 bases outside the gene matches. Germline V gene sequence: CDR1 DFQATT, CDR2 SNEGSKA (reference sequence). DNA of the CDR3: TGCAGTGCCCCGACTAGCGGGAGAGAAGAGACCCAGTACTTC. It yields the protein CSAPTSGREETQYF.

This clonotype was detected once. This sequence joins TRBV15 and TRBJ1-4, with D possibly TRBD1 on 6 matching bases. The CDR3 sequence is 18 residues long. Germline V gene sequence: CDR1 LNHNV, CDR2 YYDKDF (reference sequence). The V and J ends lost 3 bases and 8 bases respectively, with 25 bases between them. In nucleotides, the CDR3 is TGTGCCACCAGCAGTTTAGTCACTCTGGGGACACCAGGGGAAAAACTGTTTTTT. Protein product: CATSSLVTLGTPGEKLFF.

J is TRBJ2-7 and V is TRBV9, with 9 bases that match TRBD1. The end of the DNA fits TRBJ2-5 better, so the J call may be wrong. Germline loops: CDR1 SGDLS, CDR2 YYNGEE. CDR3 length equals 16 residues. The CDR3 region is CASSSPRDRVGETQYF. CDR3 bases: TGTGCCAGCAGCTCCCCCCGGGACAGGGTTGGAGAGACCCAGTACTTC.

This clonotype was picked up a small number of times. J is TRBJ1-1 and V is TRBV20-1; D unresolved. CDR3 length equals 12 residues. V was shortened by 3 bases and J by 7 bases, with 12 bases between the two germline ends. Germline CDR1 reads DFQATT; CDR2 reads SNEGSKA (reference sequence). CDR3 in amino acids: CSARVGGLEAFF. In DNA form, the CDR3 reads TGCAGTGCTAGGGTCGGAGGTCTTGAAGCTTTCTTT.

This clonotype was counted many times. The CDR3 DNA reads TGTGCCAGCGCCACTAGCACAGATACGCAGTATTTT. This encodes CASATSTDTQYF. This sequence joins TRBV7-3 and TRBJ2-3, with D unresolved. Germline V gives CDR1 SGHTA, CDR2 FQGTGA. CDR3 length: 12 residues. Trimming removed 8 bases from V and 0 bases from J, with 6 bases in between.

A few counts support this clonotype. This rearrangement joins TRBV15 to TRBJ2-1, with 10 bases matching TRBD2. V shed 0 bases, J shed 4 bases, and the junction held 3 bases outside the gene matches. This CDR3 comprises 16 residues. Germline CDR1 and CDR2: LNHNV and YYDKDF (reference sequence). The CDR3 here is CATSRELAGVYNEQFF. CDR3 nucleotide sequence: TGTGCCACCAGCAGAGAGCTAGCGGGAGTGTACAATGAGCAGTTCTTC.

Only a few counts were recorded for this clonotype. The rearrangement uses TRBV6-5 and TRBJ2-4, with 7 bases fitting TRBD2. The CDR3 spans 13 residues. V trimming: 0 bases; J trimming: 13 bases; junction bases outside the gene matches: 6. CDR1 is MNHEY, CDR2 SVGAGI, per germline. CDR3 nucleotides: TGTGCCAGCAGTTACTCTGCGAGGCGGGAGCAGTACTTC. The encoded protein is CASSYSARREQYF.

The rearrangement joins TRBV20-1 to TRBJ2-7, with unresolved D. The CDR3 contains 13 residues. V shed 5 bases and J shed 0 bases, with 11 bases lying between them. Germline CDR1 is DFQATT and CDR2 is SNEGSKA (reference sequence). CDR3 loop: CSAPKSSSYEQYF. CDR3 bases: TGCAGTGCTCCCAAATCCTCCTCCTACGAGCAGTACTTC.

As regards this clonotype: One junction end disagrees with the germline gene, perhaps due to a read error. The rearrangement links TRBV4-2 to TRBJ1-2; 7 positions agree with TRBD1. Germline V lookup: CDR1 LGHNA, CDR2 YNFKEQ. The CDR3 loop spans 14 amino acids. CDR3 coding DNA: TGTGTCAGCAGCCAAGCCGGGACAGCCTATGGCTACACCTTC. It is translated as CVSSQAGTAYGYTF.

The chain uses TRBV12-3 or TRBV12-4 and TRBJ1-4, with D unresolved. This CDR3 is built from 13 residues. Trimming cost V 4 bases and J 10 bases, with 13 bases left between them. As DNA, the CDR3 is TGTGCCAGCAGTTACGGTTTGGAGGGAAAACTGTTTTTT. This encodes CASSYGLEGKLFF.

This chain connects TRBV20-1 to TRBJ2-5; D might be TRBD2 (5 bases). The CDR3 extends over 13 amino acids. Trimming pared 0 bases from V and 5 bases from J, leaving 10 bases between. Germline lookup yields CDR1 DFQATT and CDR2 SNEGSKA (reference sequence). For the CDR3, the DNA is TGCAGTGCTAGAGAAACTAGTCGGGAGACCCAGTACTTC. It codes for CSARETSRETQYF.

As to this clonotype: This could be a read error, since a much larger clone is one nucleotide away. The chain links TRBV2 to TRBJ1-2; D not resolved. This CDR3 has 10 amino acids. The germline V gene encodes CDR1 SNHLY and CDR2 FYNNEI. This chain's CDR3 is CTSSAGRYTF. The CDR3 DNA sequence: TGTACCAGCAGTGCCGGACGCTACACCTTC.

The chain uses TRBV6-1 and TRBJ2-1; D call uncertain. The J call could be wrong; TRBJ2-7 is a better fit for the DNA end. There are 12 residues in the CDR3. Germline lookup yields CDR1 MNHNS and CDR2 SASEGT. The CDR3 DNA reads TGTGCCAGCAGGGCTTTTTACAATGAGCAGTACTTC. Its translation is CASRAFYNEQYF.

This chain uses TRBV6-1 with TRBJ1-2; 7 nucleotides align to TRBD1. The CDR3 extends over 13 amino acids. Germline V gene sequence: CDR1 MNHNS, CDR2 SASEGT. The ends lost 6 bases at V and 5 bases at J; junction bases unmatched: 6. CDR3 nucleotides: TGTGCCAGCAGAGGACAGGCCCTATATGGCTACACCTTC. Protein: CASRGQALYGYTF.

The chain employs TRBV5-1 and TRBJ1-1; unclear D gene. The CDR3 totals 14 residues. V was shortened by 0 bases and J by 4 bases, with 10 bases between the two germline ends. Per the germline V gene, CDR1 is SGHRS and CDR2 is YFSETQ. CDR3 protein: CASSLDSYGTEAFF. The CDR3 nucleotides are TGCGCCAGCAGCTTGGATTCGTACGGCACTGAAGCTTTCTTT.

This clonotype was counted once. The CDR3 loop is CATSVLTAGGLYEQYF. DNA of the CDR3: TGTGCCACCAGTGTCCTAACCGCGGGAGGGCTCTACGAGCAGTACTTC. The chain combines TRBV24-1 with TRBJ2-7, with 9 bases that match TRBD2. CDR1 and CDR2 (germline): KGHDR, SFDVKD. V was pared by 5 bases and J by 3 bases, with 10 bases of the junction left unmatched. The CDR3 totals 16 residues.